These 2 T cell receptor beta chains were all obtained from the same sample, sequenced in a study of post-analysis software for immune sequencing data. Unique molecular identifiers were built into the TCR beta cDNA libraries. TCRdb re-called the PCR reads through MiXCR, storing one row per CDR3 protein. Seen here are 700,000 to 900,000 distinct CDR3 sequences, more than 45% observed once, and the top ten hold roughly 4.9%. For these TCRs, the target antigens are not known. Study conclusions and caveats: Controls showed lower frequencies than patients for 5 or 6 TRBV segments, and TRBV5-6, TRBV5-1 and TRBV20-1 were among these.

Sequenced material: blood. Receptor source: a girl between 10 and 17 years old with multiple sclerosis.

This clonotype was counted a few times. The chain links TRBV30 to TRBJ1-5; 7 bases are a match to TRBD1. With V trimmed by 2 bases and J by 5 bases, 9 bases remained unmatched. CDR3 size: 15 residues. Germline CDR1 reads GTSNPN; CDR2 reads SVGIG (reference sequence). The CDR3 DNA follows: TGTGCCTGGAGTCCAGGGGGTAAGCTATATCAGCCCCAGCATTTT. Encoded protein: CAWSPGGKLYQPQHF.

The genes are TRBV6-4 and TRBJ2-2; TRBD2 is a possible D gene (5 bases). The CDR3 totals 14 residues. Trimming pared 5 bases from V and 6 bases from J, leaving 13 bases between. In germline, CDR1 is MRHNA, CDR2 SNTAGT. CDR3 region: CASSTEAQAGELFF. CDR3 coding DNA: TGTGCCAGCAGTACGGAGGCCCAAGCCGGGGAGCTGTTTTTT.